This T cell receptor beta chain was profiled in a study of cytomegalovirus exposure and HLA in healthy donors. Researchers ran the PCR with 60 Vbeta and 13 Jbeta primers. Sequencing used immunoSEQ multiplex PCR; TCRdb keeps in-frame clones, though not all of them. There are 75,000 to 90,000 clones in the sample; 85% occur only once, and over 7% lies in the top ten. It was healthy bone marrow donors who served as donors. Study-wide results and caveats: Accurate HLA-A and HLA-B prediction from TCR beta sequences was reported for most subjects. Later examination showed HLA-associated TCR beta chains had greater clonal expansion than equally common others.

In the case of this clone: The target antigen is unknown.

This clonotype was sampled from a man aged 40-50 years in good health and CMV-seropositive. Material: PBMCs.

The CDR3 DNA reads as TGTGCCAGCAGCTCCGACAGGGACACTGAAGCTTTCTTT. It translates to CASSSDRDTEAFF. The rearrangement uses TRBV7-3 and TRBJ1-1; 7 nucleotides align to TRBD1. This CDR3 contains 13 residues. The germline CDR1 and CDR2 sequences are SGHTA and FQGTGA. Trimming took 4 bases from V and 3 from J; bases not matched to a gene: 2. Full variable domain (rest looked up from reference TRBV7-3 and TRBJ1-1): GAGVSQTPSNKVTEKGKYVELRCDPISGHTALYWYRQSLGQGPEFLIYFQGTGAADDSGLPNDRFFAVRPEGSVSTLKIQRTERGDSAVYLCASSSDRDTEAFFGQGTRLTVV.